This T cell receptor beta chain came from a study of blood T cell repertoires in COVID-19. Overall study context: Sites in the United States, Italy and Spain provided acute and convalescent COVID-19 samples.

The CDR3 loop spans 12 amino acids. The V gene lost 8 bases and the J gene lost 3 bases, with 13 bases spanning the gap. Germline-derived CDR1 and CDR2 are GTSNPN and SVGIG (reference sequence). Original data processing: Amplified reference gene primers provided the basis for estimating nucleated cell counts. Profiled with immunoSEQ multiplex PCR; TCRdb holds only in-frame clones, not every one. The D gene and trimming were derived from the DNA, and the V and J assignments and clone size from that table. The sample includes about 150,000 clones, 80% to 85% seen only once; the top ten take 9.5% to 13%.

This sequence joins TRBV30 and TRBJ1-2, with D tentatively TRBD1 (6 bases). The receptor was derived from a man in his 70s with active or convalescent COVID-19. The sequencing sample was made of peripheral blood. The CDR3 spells CANKRGYYGYTF. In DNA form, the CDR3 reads TGTGCCAACAAAAGGGGGTACTATGGCTACACCTTC.